Here is one T cell receptor beta chain with its context. The data are from a study of blood T cell repertoires in COVID-19. Germline V gene lookup returns CDR1 SGHRS and CDR2 YFSETQ. The CDR3 totals 15 residues. After removal of 4 bases from V and 4 bases from J, the junction contained 10 bases not matched to a gene. Recruits, aged roughly 18 to 90 years, lived in 24 US areas. Sequencing used immunoSEQ multiplex PCR; TCRdb keeps in-frame clones, though not all of them. The profile shows around 230,000 clones, roughly four fifths of them singletons. Sequenced: PBMCs or T cells enriched from blood (not recorded which). This receptor was taken from a man aged 35 to 55 who had recovered from COVID-19. The chain couples TRBV5-1 to TRBJ2-7; TRBD2 matches at 8 bases. The DNA for the CDR3 is TGCGCCAGCAGCGACGTAGCGGGGCCTTATTACGAGCAGTACTTC. Its protein is CASSDVAGPYYEQYF.